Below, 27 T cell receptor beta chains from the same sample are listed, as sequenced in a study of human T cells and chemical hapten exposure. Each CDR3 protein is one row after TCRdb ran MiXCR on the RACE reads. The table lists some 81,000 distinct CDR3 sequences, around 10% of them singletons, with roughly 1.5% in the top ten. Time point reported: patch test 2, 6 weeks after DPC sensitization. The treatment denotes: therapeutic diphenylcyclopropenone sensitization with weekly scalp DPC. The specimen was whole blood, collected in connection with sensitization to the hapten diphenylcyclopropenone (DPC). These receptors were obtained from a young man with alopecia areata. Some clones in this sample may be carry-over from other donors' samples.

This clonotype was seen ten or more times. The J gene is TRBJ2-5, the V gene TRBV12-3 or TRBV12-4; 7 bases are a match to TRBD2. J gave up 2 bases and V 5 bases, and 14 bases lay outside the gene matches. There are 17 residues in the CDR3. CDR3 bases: TGTGCCAGCAGTGGGAGGTACGGGACTACCACGCAAGAGACCCAGTACTTC. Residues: CASSGRYGTTTQETQYF.

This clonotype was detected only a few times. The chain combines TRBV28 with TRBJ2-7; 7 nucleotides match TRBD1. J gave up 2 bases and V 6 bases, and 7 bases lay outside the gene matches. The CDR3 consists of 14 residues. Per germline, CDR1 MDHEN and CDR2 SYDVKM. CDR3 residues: CASRPQGKPYEQYV. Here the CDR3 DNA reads TGTGCCAGCAGACCACAGGGGAAACCCTACGAGCAGTACGTC.

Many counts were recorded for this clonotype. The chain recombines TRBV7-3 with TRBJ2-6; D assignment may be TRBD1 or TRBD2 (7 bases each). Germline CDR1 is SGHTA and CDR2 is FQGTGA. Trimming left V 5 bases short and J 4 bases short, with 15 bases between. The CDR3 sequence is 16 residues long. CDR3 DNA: TGTGCCAGCAGCCAGGGAGGGGGCCTCGGGGCCAACGTCCTGACTTTC. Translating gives CASSQGGGLGANVLTF.

CDR3: CASSQDEPFRDDTEAFF. The CDR3 bases are TGTGCCAGCAGCCAAGATGAGCCATTCCGGGACGACACTGAAGCTTTCTTT. The rearrangement uses TRBV3-1 and TRBJ1-1; possible D gene TRBD1, 5 bases. The germline V gene encodes CDR1 LGHDT and CDR2 YNNKEL (reference sequence). The CDR3 is 17 amino acids. Trimming shortened V by 0 bases and J by 3 bases, and 17 bases separated the two germline ends. Variable domain in full (rest from reference TRBV3-1 and TRBJ1-1): DTAVSQTPKYLVTQMGNDKSIKCEQNLGHDTMYWYKQDSKKFLKIMFSYNNKELIINETVPNRFSPKSPDKAHLNLHINSLELGDSAVYFCASSQDEPFRDDTEAFFGQGTRLTVV.

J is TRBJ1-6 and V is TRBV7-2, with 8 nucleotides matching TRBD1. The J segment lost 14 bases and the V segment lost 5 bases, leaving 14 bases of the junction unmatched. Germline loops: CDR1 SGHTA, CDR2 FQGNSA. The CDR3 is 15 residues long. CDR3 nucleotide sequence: TGTGCCAGCAGCATGACGGGACAGGTCCAATTTACCCTCCACTTT. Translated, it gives CASSMTGQVQFTLHF.

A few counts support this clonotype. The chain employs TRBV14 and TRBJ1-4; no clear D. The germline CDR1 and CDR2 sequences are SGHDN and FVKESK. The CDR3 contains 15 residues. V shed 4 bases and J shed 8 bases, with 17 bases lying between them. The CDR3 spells CASSLAGRSSEKLFF. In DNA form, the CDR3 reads TGTGCCAGCAGCCTCGCCGGACGGAGCAGCGAAAAACTGTTTTTT. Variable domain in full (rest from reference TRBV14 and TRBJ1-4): EAGVTQFPSHSVIEKGQTVTLRCDPISGHDNLYWYRRVMGKEIKFLLHFVKESKQDESGMPNNRFLAERTGGTYSTLKVQPAELEDSGVYFCASSLAGRSSEKLFFGSGTQLSVL.

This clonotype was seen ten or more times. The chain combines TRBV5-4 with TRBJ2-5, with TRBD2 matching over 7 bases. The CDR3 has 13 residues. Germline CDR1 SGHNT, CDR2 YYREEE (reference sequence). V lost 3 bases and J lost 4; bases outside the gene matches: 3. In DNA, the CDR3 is TGTGCCAGCAGCTCGGGCGGGGGAGAGACCCAGTACTTC. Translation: CASSSGGGETQYF.

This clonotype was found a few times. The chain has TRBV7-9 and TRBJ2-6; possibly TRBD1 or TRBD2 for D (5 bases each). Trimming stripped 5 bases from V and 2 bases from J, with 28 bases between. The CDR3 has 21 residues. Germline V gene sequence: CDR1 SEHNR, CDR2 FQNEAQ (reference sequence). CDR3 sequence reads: CASSHGAGRIHPFPGANVLTF. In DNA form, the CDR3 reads TGTGCCAGCAGCCACGGGGCAGGAAGAATCCATCCATTCCCTGGGGCCAACGTCCTGACTTTC.

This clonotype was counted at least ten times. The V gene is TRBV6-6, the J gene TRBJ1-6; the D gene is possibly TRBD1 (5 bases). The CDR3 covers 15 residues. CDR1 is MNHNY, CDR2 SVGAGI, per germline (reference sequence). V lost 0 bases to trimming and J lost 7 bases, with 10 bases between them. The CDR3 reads CASSYSMGQNSPLHF. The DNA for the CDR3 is TGTGCCAGCAGTTACTCGATGGGGCAGAATTCACCCCTCCACTTT.

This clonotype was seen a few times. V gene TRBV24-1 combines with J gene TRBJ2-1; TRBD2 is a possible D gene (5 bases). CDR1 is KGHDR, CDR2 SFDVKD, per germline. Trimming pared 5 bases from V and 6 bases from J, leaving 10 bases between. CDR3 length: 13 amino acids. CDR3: CATSAPGSNEQFF. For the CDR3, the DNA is TGTGCCACCAGTGCGCCGGGAAGCAATGAGCAGTTCTTC.

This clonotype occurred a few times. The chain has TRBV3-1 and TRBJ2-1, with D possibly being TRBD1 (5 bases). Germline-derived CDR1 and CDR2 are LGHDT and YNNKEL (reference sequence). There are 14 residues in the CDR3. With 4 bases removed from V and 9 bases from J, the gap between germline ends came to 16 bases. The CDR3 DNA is TGTGCCAGCAGCCGCCAGACCCTGCAGGGTGAGCAGTTCTTC. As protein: CASSRQTLQGEQFF.

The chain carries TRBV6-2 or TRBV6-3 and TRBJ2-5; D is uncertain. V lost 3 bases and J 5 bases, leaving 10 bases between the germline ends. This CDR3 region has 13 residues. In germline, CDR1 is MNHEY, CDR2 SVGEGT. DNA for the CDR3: TGTGCCAGCAGTTATGATTCGAAGGAGACCCAGTACTTC. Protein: CASSYDSKETQYF.

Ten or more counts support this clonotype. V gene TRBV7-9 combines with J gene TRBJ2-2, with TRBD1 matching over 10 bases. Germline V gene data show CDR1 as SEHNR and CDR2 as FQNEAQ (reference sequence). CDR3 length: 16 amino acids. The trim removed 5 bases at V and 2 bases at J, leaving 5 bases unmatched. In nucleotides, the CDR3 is TGTGCCAGCAGCCCTATGACAGGGGGCAACACCGGGGAGCTGTTTTTT. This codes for CASSPMTGGNTGELFF.

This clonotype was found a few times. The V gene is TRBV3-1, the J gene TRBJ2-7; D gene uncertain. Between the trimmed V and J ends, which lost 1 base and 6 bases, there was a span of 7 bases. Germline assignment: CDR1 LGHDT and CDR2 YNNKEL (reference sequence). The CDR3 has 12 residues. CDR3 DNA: TGTGCCAGCAGCCAAGGATTAAGCGAGCAGTACGTC. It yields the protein CASSQGLSEQYV.

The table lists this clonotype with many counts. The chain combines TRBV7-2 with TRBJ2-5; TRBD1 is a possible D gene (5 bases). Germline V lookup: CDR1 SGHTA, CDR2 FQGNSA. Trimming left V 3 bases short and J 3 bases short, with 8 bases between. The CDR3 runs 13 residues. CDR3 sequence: CASSLRREETQYF. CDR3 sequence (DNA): TGTGCCAGCAGCTTGCGCAGGGAAGAGACCCAGTACTTC.

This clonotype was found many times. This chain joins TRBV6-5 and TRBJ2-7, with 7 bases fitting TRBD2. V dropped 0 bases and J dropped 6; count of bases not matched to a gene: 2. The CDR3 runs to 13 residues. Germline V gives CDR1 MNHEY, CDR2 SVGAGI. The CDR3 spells CASSYSGRGEQYF. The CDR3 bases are TGTGCCAGCAGTTACTCGGGGAGGGGCGAGCAGTACTTC.

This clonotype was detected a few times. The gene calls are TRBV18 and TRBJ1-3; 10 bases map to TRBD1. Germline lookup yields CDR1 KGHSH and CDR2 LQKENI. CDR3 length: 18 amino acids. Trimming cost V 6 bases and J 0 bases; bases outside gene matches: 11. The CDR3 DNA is TGTGCCAGCTCGCCTTCCCCGGGACAGGGGTTCTCTGGAAACACCATATATTTT. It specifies CASSPSPGQGFSGNTIYF. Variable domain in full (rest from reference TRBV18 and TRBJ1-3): NAGVMQNPRHLVRRRGQEARLRCSPMKGHSHVYWYRQLPEEGLKFMVYLQKENIIDESGMPKERFSAEFPKEGPSILRIQQVVRGDSAAYFCASSPSPGQGFSGNTIYFGEGSWLTVV.

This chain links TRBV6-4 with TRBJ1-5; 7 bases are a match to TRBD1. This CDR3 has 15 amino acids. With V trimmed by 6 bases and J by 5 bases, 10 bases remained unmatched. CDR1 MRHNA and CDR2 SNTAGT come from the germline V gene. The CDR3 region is CASREGAGDHQPQHF. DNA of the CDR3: TGTGCCAGCAGGGAGGGGGCAGGGGACCATCAGCCCCAGCATTTT.

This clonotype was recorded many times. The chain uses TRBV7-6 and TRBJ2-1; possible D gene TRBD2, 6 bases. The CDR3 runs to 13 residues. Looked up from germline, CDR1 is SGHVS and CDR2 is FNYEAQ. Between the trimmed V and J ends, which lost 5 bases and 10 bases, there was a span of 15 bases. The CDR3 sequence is CASSPISGGEQFF. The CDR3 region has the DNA TGTGCCAGCAGCCCAATAAGTGGGGGGGAGCAGTTCTTC.

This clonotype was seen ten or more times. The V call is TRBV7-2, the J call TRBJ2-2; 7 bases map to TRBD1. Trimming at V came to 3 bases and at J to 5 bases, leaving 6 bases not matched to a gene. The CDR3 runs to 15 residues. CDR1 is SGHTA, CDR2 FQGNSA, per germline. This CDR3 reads CASSFVGGWTGELFF. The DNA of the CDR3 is TGTGCCAGCAGCTTTGTAGGGGGCTGGACCGGGGAGCTGTTTTTT.

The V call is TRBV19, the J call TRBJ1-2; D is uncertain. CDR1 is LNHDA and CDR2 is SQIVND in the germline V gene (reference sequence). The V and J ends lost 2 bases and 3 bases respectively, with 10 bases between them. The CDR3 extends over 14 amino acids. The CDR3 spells CASSIIPGYYGYTF. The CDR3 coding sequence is TGTGCCAGTAGTATAATCCCGGGTTACTATGGCTACACCTTC.

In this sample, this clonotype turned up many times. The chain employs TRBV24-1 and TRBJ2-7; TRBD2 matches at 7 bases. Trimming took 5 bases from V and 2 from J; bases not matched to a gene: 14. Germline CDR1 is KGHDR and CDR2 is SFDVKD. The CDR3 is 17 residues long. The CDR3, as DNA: TGTGCCACCAGTGGCGGTTTTGCGGGGGACCGCCCCTACGAGCAGTACGTC. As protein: CATSGGFAGDRPYEQYV.

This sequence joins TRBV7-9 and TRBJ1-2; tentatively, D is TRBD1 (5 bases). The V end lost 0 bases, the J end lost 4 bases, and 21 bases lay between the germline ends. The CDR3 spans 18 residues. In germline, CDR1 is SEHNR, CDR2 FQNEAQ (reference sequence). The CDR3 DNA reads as TGTGCCAGCAGCTTAGCGTTCGTGGAGGGACCAAGGGGCTATGGCTACACCTTC. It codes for CASSLAFVEGPRGYGYTF.

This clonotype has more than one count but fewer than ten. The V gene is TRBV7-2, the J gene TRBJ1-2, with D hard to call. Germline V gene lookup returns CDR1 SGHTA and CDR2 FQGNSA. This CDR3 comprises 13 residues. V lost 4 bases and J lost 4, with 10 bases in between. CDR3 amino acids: CASSSSSFYGYTF. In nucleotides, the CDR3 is TGTGCCAGCAGCTCTAGTTCTTTCTATGGCTACACCTTC.

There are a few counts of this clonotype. CDR3 DNA: TGTGCCAGCAGGCCACAGGGGGTTGGCAATCAGCCCCAGCATTTT. Protein product: CASRPQGVGNQPQHF. This chain links TRBV7-8 with TRBJ1-5; 8 nucleotides align to TRBD1. This CDR3 comprises 15 residues. The germline CDR1 and CDR2 sequences are SGHVS and FQNEAQ. The trim removed 6 bases at V and 2 bases at J, leaving 6 bases unmatched.

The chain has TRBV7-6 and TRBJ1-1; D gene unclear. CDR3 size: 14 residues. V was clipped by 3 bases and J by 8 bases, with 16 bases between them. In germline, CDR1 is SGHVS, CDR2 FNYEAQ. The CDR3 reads CASSFRPRVTEAFF. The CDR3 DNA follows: TGTGCCAGCAGCTTTAGGCCACGGGTTACCGAAGCTTTCTTT.

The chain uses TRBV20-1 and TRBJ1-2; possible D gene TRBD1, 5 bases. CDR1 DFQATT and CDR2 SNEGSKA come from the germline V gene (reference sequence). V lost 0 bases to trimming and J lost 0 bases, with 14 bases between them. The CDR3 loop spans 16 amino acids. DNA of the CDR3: TGCAGTGCTAGAGATCCCAGGGTTGGAGCTAACTATGGCTACACCTTC. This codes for CSARDPRVGANYGYTF.